The 8 T cell receptor beta chains presented below share a single source sample, sequenced in a study of blood T cells in healthy people across ages. A second PCR of roughly 7 to 11 cycles used a sample-barcoded 5' primer and a J-beta primer mix. TCRdb passed the 5' RACE reads through MiXCR, listing each CDR3 protein once. Among about a million distinct CDR3 sequences listed, around 46% were seen once. Sequences were obtained from blood. The receptors originated from a man aged 30 to 45 in good health.

The table lists this clonotype with a few counts. Germline and junction disagree at one end, which may indicate a read error. The chain is built from TRBV7-9 and TRBJ2-3; the D gene is possibly TRBD1 (6 bases). Germline values: CDR1 SEHNR, CDR2 FQNEAQ (reference sequence). The CDR3 is 15 residues long. The CDR3 DNA is TGCGCCAGCAGCTTACAGGGTGGGGGCACAGATACGCAGTATTTT. Protein: CASSLQGGGTDTQYF.

The table lists this clonotype with many counts. The V call is TRBV4-2, the J call TRBJ2-7, with unresolved D. The V gene's germline CDR1 is LGHNA and CDR2 YNFKEQ. Trimming stripped 0 bases from V and 4 bases from J, with 4 bases between. The CDR3 runs to 12 residues. CDR3 sequence (DNA): TGTGCCAGCAGCCAAGATCTTTACGAGCAGTACTTC. Translating it yields CASSQDLYEQYF.

There are many counts of this clonotype. This rearrangement joins TRBV10-3 to TRBJ1-2; TRBD1 agrees at 10 bases. Germline CDR1 is ENHRY and CDR2 is SYGVKD. This CDR3 contains 14 residues. The ends lost 4 bases at V and 4 bases at J; junction bases unmatched: 3. CDR3 coding DNA: TGTGCCATCAGTGTTGGACAGGGGGTCTATGGCTACACCTTC. This gives the protein CAISVGQGVYGYTF.

The table lists this clonotype with a few counts. The V gene is TRBV5-1, the J gene TRBJ2-5; D is uncertain. Germline V CDR1 and CDR2: SGHRS, YFSETQ. CDR3 size: 14 residues. Trimming shortened V by 3 bases and J by 3 bases, and 12 bases separated the two germline ends. The CDR3 loop reads CASSYSGSEETQYF. As DNA, the CDR3 is TGCGCCAGCAGCTACTCTGGGTCGGAAGAGACCCAGTACTTC.

This clonotype was seen more than once but under ten times. The V and J genes are TRBV10-3 and TRBJ2-7; D call uncertain. The CDR3 is 13 residues long. V was trimmed by 6 bases and J by 1 base, leaving 10 bases between them. Germline V gene lookup returns CDR1 ENHRY and CDR2 SYGVKD. The CDR3 reads CAISQDPSYEQYF. The CDR3 region has the DNA TGTGCCATCAGCCAGGACCCATCCTACGAGCAGTACTTC.

This clonotype came up a few times. CDR3 sequence: CASSTSVAATYGYTF. The CDR3 nucleotides read TGTGCCAGCAGCACCTCGGTGGCGGCCACCTATGGCTACACCTTC. This sequence joins TRBV7-9 and TRBJ1-2; D is unresolved. The CDR3 runs to 15 residues. CDR1 and CDR2 (germline): SEHNR, FQNEAQ (reference sequence). Trimming removed 5 bases from V and 4 bases from J, with 17 bases in between.

The CDR3 reads CASSLDLAGGVNEQFF. CDR3 DNA: TGCGCCAGCAGCTTGGATCTAGCGGGGGGCGTAAATGAGCAGTTCTTC. The chain is built from TRBV5-1 and TRBJ2-1, with 11 bases identical to TRBD2. Germline trimming cut 0 bases from V and 7 bases from J; bases unmatched to any gene: 6. Germline-derived CDR1 and CDR2 are SGHRS and YFSETQ. The CDR3 loop spans 16 amino acids. Looking up the rest from reference TRBV5-1 and TRBJ2-1 gives the full variable domain: KAGVTQTPRYLIKTRGQQVTLSCSPISGHRSVSWYQQTPGQGLQFLFEYFSETQRNKGNFPGRFSGRQFSNSRSEMNVSTLELGDSALYLCASSLDLAGGVNEQFFGPGTRLTVL.

The chain carries TRBV6-5 and TRBJ1-1, with D perhaps matching TRBD1 (5 bases). The CDR3 length is 15 residues. Trimming shortened V by 2 bases and J by 3 bases, and 13 bases separated the two germline ends. Germline CDR1 MNHEY, CDR2 SVGAGI. CDR3 coding DNA: TGTGCCAGCAGTTACGGGACCGGGGCTGACACTGAAGCTTTCTTT. Translated: CASSYGTGADTEAFF.